This is a list of T cell receptor beta chains from one sample in a study of shared clonotypes between healthy human individuals. Measured with immunoSEQ multiplex PCR; TCRdb has only the in-frame clones, and not every one. The data contain about 1.5 million clones, 98% of them singletons. Sequenced sample: naive CD4+ T cells sorted from blood. These receptors were collected from a man younger than 40 in good health. Both conserved end residues are part of each CDR3. Fields, in order: J gene, D gene, clone size, V gene, CDR3 length, CDR3 DNA, CDR3 protein. The D gene is left open where the match is weak. Part of the rows lack a size; the others show once, few, many or a class for expanded clones.

J: TRBJ2-1; D: NA; size: NA; V: TRBV28; length: 14; DNA: TGTGCCAGCAGTCCCAACCACAGGGCGGGTGAGCAGTTCTTC; CDR3: CASSPNHRAGEQFF
J: TRBJ2-1; D: NA; size: once; V: TRBV7-2; length: 14; DNA: TGTGCCAGCAGCTTAGATGGCTTTTACAATGAGCAGTTCTTC; CDR3: CASSLDGFYNEQFF
J: TRBJ1-1; D: NA; size: once; V: TRBV10-3; length: 14; DNA: TGTGCCATCAGTGGGCAGGCGCCGAACACTGAAGCTTTCTTT; CDR3: CAISGQAPNTEAFF
J: TRBJ2-6; D: NA; size: NA; V: TRBV5-1; length: 15; DNA: TGCGCCAGCAACTACCCTAGCTCTGGGGCCAACGTCCTGACTTTC; CDR3: CASNYPSSGANVLTF
J: TRBJ2-3; D: NA; size: NA; V: TRBV10-1; length: 16; DNA: TGCGCCAGCAGTTCGACAGGCCACAGAAACACAGATACGCAGTATTTT; CDR3: CASSSTGHRNTDTQYF
J: TRBJ2-3; D: TRBD2; size: NA; V: TRBV5-1; length: 17; DNA: TGCGCCAGCAGCTTGGAAATTGTTAGCGGGAGAGCAGATACGCAGTATTTT; CDR3: CASSLEIVSGRADTQYF
J: TRBJ1-3; D: NA; size: NA; V: TRBV4-2; length: 16; DNA: TGTGCCAGCAGCCAAGAGGGCCAGGGCTCCCGAAACACCATATATTTT; CDR3: CASSQEGQGSRNTIYF
J: TRBJ1-5; D: NA; size: NA; V: TRBV6-1; length: 13; DNA: TGTGCCAGCAGTGGCGCAGCAGGACAGCCCCAGCATTTT; CDR3: CASSGAAGQPQHF
J: TRBJ2-7; D: NA; size: NA; V: TRBV28; length: 14; DNA: TGTGCCAGCAGTTTCTCCGGGTTCCATTACGAGCAGTACTTC; CDR3: CASSFSGFHYEQYF
J: TRBJ2-6; D: TRBD2; size: NA; V: TRBV7-8; length: 17; DNA: TGTGCCAGCAGCCCAGGGACTAGGGGGGCTGGGGCCAACGTCCTGACTTTC; CDR3: CASSPGTRGAGANVLTF
J: TRBJ2-2; D: NA; size: NA; V: TRBV2; length: 13; DNA: TGTGCCAGCAGTGAACACAGGCCCGGGGAGCTGTTTTTT; CDR3: CASSEHRPGELFF
J: TRBJ2-3; D: NA; size: once; V: TRBV19; length: 13; DNA: TGTGCCAGTGACGCTTCCCCCGCAGATACGCAGTATTTT; CDR3: CASDASPADTQYF
J: TRBJ2-5; D: TRBD2; size: once; V: TRBV5-4; length: 14; DNA: TGTGCCAGCAGCTTGCCTAGCGGCCAAGAGACCCAGTACTTC; CDR3: CASSLPSGQETQYF
J: TRBJ2-3; D: NA; size: once; V: TRBV6-5; length: 15; DNA: TGTGCCAGCAGTCTACTGGGGACCAACACAGATACGCAGTATTTT; CDR3: CASSLLGTNTDTQYF
J: TRBJ2-7; D: TRBD1; size: NA; V: TRBV27; length: 14; DNA: TGTGCCAGCATCGCCGGGACAGCACCTTACGAGCAGTACTTC; CDR3: CASIAGTAPYEQYF
J: TRBJ2-7; D: NA; size: once; V: TRBV29-1; length: 13; DNA: TGCAGCGTTGTTTGGTGGACGGGCTACGAGCAGTACTTC; CDR3: CSVVWWTGYEQYF
J: TRBJ2-7; D: NA; size: NA; V: TRBV5-4; length: 16; DNA: TGTGCCAGCAGCTTTCCGGGACTTCTCGGGTCCTACGAGCAGTACTTC; CDR3: CASSFPGLLGSYEQYF
J: TRBJ2-2; D: NA; size: NA; V: TRBV7-6; length: 16; DNA: TGTGCCAGCAGCTTAATGGCTGTAGCGTCCACCGGGGAGCTGTTTTTT; CDR3: CASSLMAVASTGELFF
J: TRBJ1-3; D: NA; size: NA; V: TRBV19; length: 14; DNA: TGTGCCAGTAGTAGGAGGACCGACGGAAACACCATATATTTT; CDR3: CASSRRTDGNTIYF
J: TRBJ2-2; D: TRBD1; size: once; V: TRBV11-1; length: 15; DNA: TGTGCCAGCAGCTTAGAGGGACAGTCAACCGGGGAGCTGTTTTTT; CDR3: CASSLEGQSTGELFF
J: TRBJ2-6; D: NA; size: NA; V: TRBV6-1; length: 17; DNA: TGTGCCAGCAGTGCCCTCTCTACAGGGTCTGGGGCCAACGTCCTGACTTTC; CDR3: CASSALSTGSGANVLTF
J: TRBJ2-5; D: NA; size: NA; V: TRBV7-3; length: 15; DNA: TGTGCCAGCAGCCGCGGGACACTGATCCAAGAGACCCAGTACTTC; CDR3: CASSRGTLIQETQYF